This T cell receptor (beta chain) was recovered during a study of T cell repertoires in cytomegalovirus infection. Study conclusions and caveats: HLA-C-restricted CMV-specific TCR beta clonotypes prevailed in the ex vivo response.

TCRdb reprocessed the reads with MiXCR, giving one entry per CDR3 protein. Of under 200,000 distinct CDR3 sequences listed, about 15% were seen once; the top ten hold 18%. Looked up from germline, CDR1 is SGHDN and CDR2 is FVKESK. The V end was cut by 5 bases, the J end by 0 bases, with 13 bases between. This CDR3 contains 15 residues. With regard to this clonotype: Its antigen is as yet unknown.

The sequence derives from a human donor in good health (CMV status not recorded). Some clones in this sample may be carry-over from other donors' samples. This chain connects TRBV14 to TRBJ1-1; D ambiguous. Sequences were obtained from CD8+ T cells from PBMCs. CDR3 DNA: TGTGCCAGCAGCGCCTTCAGACGGATGAACACTGAAGCTTTCTTT. Translating it yields CASSAFRRMNTEAFF.